The 12 T cell receptor beta chains below come from one sample, sequenced in a study of T-cell reconstitution after alpha-beta-depleted transplantation in children. Unique molecular identifiers were used to barcode this TCRbeta library. One entry per CDR3 protein, called by TCRdb with MiXCR from the PCR reads. The sample contains hundreds of thousands of distinct CDR3 sequences, 10% to 15% of which appear only once. This material consisted of PBMCs, taken from the stem cell graft. These TCRs come from a human donor who donated a stem cell graft to a child with Fanconi anemia.

This clonotype has a handful of counts. Here the CDR3 DNA reads TGCAGCGTAGCCGGTACTAAAAAGGGGGCAGATACGCAGTATTTT. Its protein product is CSVAGTKKGADTQYF. V is TRBV29-1 and J is TRBJ2-3, with D perhaps matching TRBD1 (6 bases). CDR1 is SQVTM, CDR2 ANQGSEA, per germline. This CDR3 has 15 amino acids. V lost 6 bases to trimming and J lost 4 bases, with 20 bases between them.

V is TRBV7-8 and J is TRBJ1-1; D remains unclear. Trimming removed 1 base from V and 1 base from J, with 10 bases in between. This CDR3 comprises 15 residues. Germline CDR1 reads SGHVS; CDR2 reads FQNEAQ. CDR3 DNA: TGTGCCAGCAGCTTAGACTGGAGGACGAACACTGAAGCTTTCTTT. It specifies CASSLDWRTNTEAFF.

This clonotype has only a few counts. Mismatch with germline at one junction end may stem from a read error. The chain recombines TRBV28 with TRBJ2-1, with D perhaps being TRBD1 or TRBD2 (7 bases each). CDR3 length: 12 amino acids. Per germline, CDR1 MDHEN and CDR2 SYDVKM. In DNA, the CDR3 is TGCGCAGGGGGGGTTTCCTACAATGAGCAGTTCTTC. Residues: CAGGVSYNEQFF. The entire variable domain, with the rest obtained from reference TRBV28 and TRBJ2-1, is as follows: DVKVTQSSRYLVKRTGEKVFLECVQDMDHENMFWYRQDPGLGLRLIYFSYDVKMKEKGDIPEGYSVSREKKERFSLILESASTNQTSMYLCAGGVSYNEQFFGPGTRLTVL.

The CDR3 loop is CASSWQQYNEQFF. The CDR3 nucleotides are TGTGCCAGCAGCTGGCAACAGTACAATGAGCAGTTCTTC. The rearrangement links TRBV7-9 to TRBJ2-1; D call uncertain. Trimming took off 4 bases at V and 4 bases at J, with 8 bases between the two ends. CDR1 and CDR2 from the germline V gene are SEHNR and FQNEAQ (reference sequence). The CDR3 runs 13 residues.

The chain joins TRBV5-4 to TRBJ2-1, with TRBD2 as a possible D gene (5 bases). V shed 3 bases and J shed 9 bases, with 16 bases lying between them. This CDR3 has 14 amino acids. The germline CDR1 and CDR2 sequences are SGHNT and YYREEE (reference sequence). The CDR3 DNA reads as TGTGCCAGCAGCTGGACCGGGGAAGGTGGTGAGCAGTTCTTC. Translation: CASSWTGEGGEQFF. The variable domain in full, completed from reference TRBV5-4 and TRBJ2-1, reads ETGVTQSPTHLIKTRGQQVTLRCSSQSGHNTVSWYQQALGQGPQFIFQYYREEENGRGNFPPRFSGLQFPNYSSELNVNALELDDSALYLCASSWTGEGGEQFFGPGTRLTVL.

This clonotype was seen repeatedly, ten times or more. The chain recombines TRBV10-1 with TRBJ2-2; D remains ambiguous. Germline CDR1 is WNHNN and CDR2 is SYGVQD (reference sequence). V dropped 3 bases and J dropped 3 bases, with 5 bases sitting between them. CDR3 length: 13 amino acids. The CDR3 bases are TGCGCCAGCAGTGACTCCTACACCGGGGAGCTGTTTTTT. It yields the protein CASSDSYTGELFF.

CDR3 nucleotides: TGTGCCAGCAGTCAAAAGCAGCGTAACTATGGCTACACCTTC. Translated: CASSQKQRNYGYTF. The rearrangement links TRBV2 to TRBJ1-2; D unresolved. Germline lookup yields CDR1 SNHLY and CDR2 FYNNEI. Trimming removed 5 bases from V and 1 base from J, with 11 bases in between. The CDR3 runs 14 residues.

In its sample, this clonotype was seen many times. The CDR3 DNA reads as TGCAGTGCTACCTCCGGGACAGGGGGACGAAAACTGTTTTTT. This translates into CSATSGTGGRKLFF. The chain links TRBV20-1 to TRBJ1-4, with TRBD1 identical over 11 bases. CDR3 length: 14 amino acids. V was pared by 4 bases and J by 10 bases, with 8 bases of the junction left unmatched. Germline V gene data show CDR1 as DFQATT and CDR2 as SNEGSKA (reference sequence).

This clonotype showed up many times. V is TRBV20-1 and J is TRBJ2-3; TRBD1 matches 9 bases. The CDR3 loop spans 14 amino acids. Germline CDR1 reads DFQATT; CDR2 reads SNEGSKA (reference sequence). The J segment lost 4 bases and the V segment lost 6 bases, leaving 8 bases of the junction unmatched. In DNA, the CDR3 is TGCAGTGCGGCCGGGACAGGGTTGTCAGATACGCAGTATTTT. Its translation is CSAAGTGLSDTQYF.

This clonotype was detected ten times or more. The chain links TRBV6-2 or TRBV6-3 to TRBJ2-3; 8 nucleotides match TRBD2. Germline lookup yields CDR1 MNHEY and CDR2 SVGEGT. The CDR3 has 16 amino acids. The trim removed 6 bases at V and 3 bases at J, leaving 11 bases unmatched. The DNA for the CDR3 is TGTGCCAGCAGCACACTGGCGGGGGGTATGACAGATACGCAGTATTTT. Protein sequence: CASSTLAGGMTDTQYF.

The chain recombines TRBV20-1 with TRBJ2-1; weak D call: TRBD2 (6 bases). CDR1 DFQATT and CDR2 SNEGSKA come from the germline V gene (reference sequence). V dropped 5 bases and J dropped 0 bases, with 17 bases sitting between them. This CDR3 contains 16 residues. The CDR3 DNA sequence: TGCAGTGCTGAGGAGGGAGTTTCGAGCTCCTACAATGAGCAGTTCTTC. Residues: CSAEEGVSSSYNEQFF.

This clonotype was seen only a few times. The rearrangement links TRBV14 to TRBJ1-2, with D tentatively TRBD1 (6 bases). Germline V gene sequence: CDR1 SGHDN, CDR2 FVKESK. The CDR3 totals 16 residues. Trimming pared 1 base from V and 0 bases from J, leaving 12 bases between. DNA for the CDR3: TGTGCCAGCAGCCAAGGACCCGGGACACCTAACTATGGCTACACCTTC. Residues: CASSQGPGTPNYGYTF.